This TCR beta chain was sequenced for a study of cytomegalovirus exposure and HLA in healthy donors (dated by TCRdb to about 2017). Looking at the study overall: According to an earlier analysis of 550 to 700 of the donors, 150 million to 200 million T cells yielded approximately 120 million unique TCR beta sequences and about 300 Gb of sequence data. Using immunosequencing, the study profiled T cell repertoires from roughly 650 subjects and related those repertoires to cytomegalovirus serostatus. All discovery cohort repertoires had been generated using a single sequencing platform. In a later analysis, previously published TCR beta repertoires from more than 500 donors were re-analyzed and high-resolution HLA genotyping was added so that TCR occurrence patterns could be studied. An early release that covered approximately 600 HLA-typed donors contained 250 to 350 gigabases of sequencing data and around 80 million unique TCR sequences. Of the roughly 400 genotyped donors, about 84% fell in the genetic ancestry cluster associated with self-reported Caucasian donors. Alongside the repertoire data, information on donor age, sex, ethnicity and CMV serostatus was compiled. Among some 410 genotyped donors of the cohort, an average of around 250,000 unique TCR beta nucleotide sequences was sequenced per donor, of which 15% to 20% were non-productive. About 5 DR-DQ haplotypes were handled as single units for association and clustering, since linkage in the cohort was strong. The study combined high-throughput TCR immunosequencing, statistical association of individual TCRs with disease status, and machine learning to predict cytomegalovirus infection status. Both class I and class II loci were covered by HLA typing, at four-digit resolution. The later analysis used no new phenotypic data to find candidate immune exposures, relying instead on TCR beta sequences and their occurrence across donors. To decide whether each TCR beta V gene segment behaved as functional or pseudogenic, an earlier analysis of some 600 of the donors relied on high-throughput TCR beta sequencing. The study was designed to test whether signatures of past pathogen exposure could be identified by cataloging public T cell receptors. Typing coverage varied by locus: roughly 629-630 donors for A, B, C, DRB1 and DQB1; roughly 560 for DQA1; some 610 for DPA1; 450 to 480 for DPB1. A later genetic analysis took genome-wide SNP genotypes for about 60% of the roughly 670 donors and used that subset as a discovery cohort. Besides the first cohort of 500 to 700 subjects, a separate validation cohort made up of 120 or so different subjects was used.

Libraries were made using the immunoSEQ multiplex PCR assay. For the multiplex PCR, a mixture combining 60 forward primers for TCR Vbeta segments and 13 reverse primers for TCR Jbeta segments was used. The CDR3 region of rearranged TCR beta genes was amplified from genomic DNA with a multiplex PCR assay. The amplified TCR beta libraries were sequenced on the Illumina HiSeq System as 87-base-pair reads. The published analysis was carried out like this. A later analysis counted tens of millions of unique TCR beta chains across the 650 to 800 repertoires, and around 9.9 million of these chains were shared by at least two donors. A nearest-neighbor algorithm error-corrected the raw reads and collapsed the reads into unique sequences, merging closely related sequences to remove PCR and sequencing errors. CDR3 sequences were aligned to IMGT reference sequences to assign V, D and J gene segments. Each retained sequence needed at least a six-nucleotide match to both a V gene segment and a J gene segment. Rearrangements were called productive when the CDR3 lacked stop codons and stayed in frame with V and J; all others were non-productive. Following IMGT convention, CDR3 was defined as the stretch from the second conserved V-encoded cysteine up to the conserved J-encoded phenylalanine. The earlier analysis of about 530 of the donors excluded any sequence lacking an unambiguous match to a single V gene segment. In an earlier analysis of approximately 500 of the donors, a V segment was called functional when productive rearrangements were above 56.7%, and segregating when the standard deviation between donors exceeded 5%. A statistical classification framework was developed to diagnose cytomegalovirus status using the catalog of TCR beta chain sequences. V and J gene assignment, in a later analysis, came from comparing TCR nucleotide sequences with IMGT/GENE-DB human TR gene sequences. In a later analysis, CDR3 sequences and most-parsimonious VDJ recombination scenarios were assigned using the TCRdist pipeline. A later analysis defined each TCR beta chain by its CDR3 amino acid sequence plus V-gene family, and excluded reads lacking a unique V-gene family. In a later analysis, 550 to 650 highly shared, low-generation-probability nucleotide sequences were removed to address suspected cross-contamination and a sequencing artifact. In a later analysis, a clonal expansion index for each public chain was calculated from normalized within-repertoire ranks of inferred template counts. A later analysis computed generation probabilities with a VDJ recombination model fitted to out-of-frame rearrangements, and checked the results against IGoR. Hypergeometric tests were used in a later analysis to score TCR-TCR, TCR-HLA and TCR-CMV co-occurrence, with a repertoire-size bias correction applied to the TCR pairs. A later analysis estimated false discovery rates by permuting HLA or CMV assignments 20 times. A later analysis grouped co-occurring TCRs with DBSCAN, adding TCRdist sequence similarity when clustering within HLA-allele-positive subsets. For co-occurrence clustering, repertoires with fewer than 30,000 or more than 120,000 public chains were excluded, along with about five repertoires with anomalous nucleotide sharing. TCRdb mirrors the immuneACCESS table, restricted to in-frame sequences. Some clones are absent from its copies; in checked studies, under half trace to an unresolved V gene, and the reason for the others is unknown. Clone size and the V and J calls come from that table; the DNA yielded D and trimming. In all, the sample holds some 150,000 clones, and roughly 80% of those were seen once. Jointly, the top ten make up about 13% of the sample.

Reading the germline V gene (reference sequence) gives CDR1 SEHNR and CDR2 FQNEAQ. Spanning cysteine to phenylalanine, the CDR3 consists of 17 amino acids. Only CDR3 DNA remains: 51 bases, in frame from the first base. V lost 5 bases and J lost 4 bases, and the count of bases not matched to a germline gene is 14. Here is what the overall study found, with its caveats: In a later analysis, the rate of TCR association differed among HLA loci, with DRB1 alleles having the most associated TCRs and HLA-C alleles having the fewest. Most TCR sequences were observed very rarely across donors, whereas some public TCRs were present in many individuals. A later analysis found that most CMV-associated TCR beta chains appeared HLA-restricted, with HLA associations seemingly driven largely by CMV exposure. A total of fewer than 200 TCR beta chains were listed by the study as associated with cytomegalovirus. Three of the identified cytomegalovirus-associated TCR beta chains were confirmed in vitro to be specific for cytomegalovirus antigens. A further reported finding was that TCR beta sequences accurately predicted the HLA-A and HLA-B alleles for most subjects in the first cohort. A later analysis associated about 18,000 TCR beta sequences with specific HLA alleles at a false discovery rate of 0.05. In both the original and validation cohorts, the classifier was reported to diagnose cytomegalovirus status with high specificity and sensitivity. Correlated functional status among segregating V segments might reflect linkage disequilibrium, but an unknown experimental factor could not be ruled out. Immune exposure information for the cohort was limited to CMV serostatus. In an earlier analysis of some 550 of the donors, most TCR beta V segments were observed in productive rearrangements about 87% or about 30% of the time, broadly matching IMGT annotations. Some IMGT-functional V segments, including TRBV6-2 and TRBV6-3, could not be distinguished by the 87-base-pair reads and were therefore excluded. According to the authors, the approach could potentially be generalized to other disease states and immunological phenotypes. HLA typing was unavailable for some donors at each locus, so association tests used only the typed subset. Sequencing depth was assumed to be roughly uniform across donors in the presence/absence analyses, though that assumption may not hold. A later analysis found that HLA-associated TCR beta chains were more clonally expanded and had lower generation probabilities than equally common non-associated chains. In a later analysis, several top co-occurrence clusters were reported to appear linked to parvovirus B19, influenza, CMV and Epstein-Barr virus. When HLA alleles, especially DR and DQ, strongly co-occurred, TCR associations were difficult to assign to individual alleles. According to a later genetic analysis, donors in an Asian-associated ancestry cluster had fewer N-insertions in productive TCRs than the approximately 650-donor mean. A cluster of highly shared sequence variants was judged likely to represent a technical artifact of the sequencing pipeline. In a later genetic analysis, a missense DCLRE1C variant was associated with V-gene and J-gene trimming of TCR beta chains, and the association was replicated in an independent cohort. The earlier analysis of about 600 of the donors excluded some 15 rarely observed V segments, including chromosome 9 orphons, because counts were too low. In this cohort, only TCR beta chains were sequenced, and detectable features were limited by the absence of alpha or paired-chain data.

The cohort was made up of about 670 healthy bone marrow donors. At the time of sampling, every cohort member was nominally healthy, though immune exposures that went unrecorded were likely present. The donor was CMV seropositive and was included in the group of almost 300 seropositive cohort members. Every donor gave a peripheral blood sample, and the peripheral blood mononuclear cells from that sample were used for TCR beta sequencing. Genomic DNA extraction from the blood cell samples was performed with the Qiagen DNeasy Blood Extraction Kit. On this clone: This receptor's antigen is unknown. Base qualities are not at hand, and no much larger clone is one base apart.

This sequence was found in a young man in good health and CMV-seropositive. Sequencing input: PBMCs. The chain joins TRBV7-9 to TRBJ2-5; 9 of the junction bases match TRBD2. CDR3 reads: CASSPSPSGIEGETQYF. The DNA sequence is TGTGCCAGCAGCCCCAGCCCTAGCGGGATAGAGGGAGAGACCCAGTACTTC.